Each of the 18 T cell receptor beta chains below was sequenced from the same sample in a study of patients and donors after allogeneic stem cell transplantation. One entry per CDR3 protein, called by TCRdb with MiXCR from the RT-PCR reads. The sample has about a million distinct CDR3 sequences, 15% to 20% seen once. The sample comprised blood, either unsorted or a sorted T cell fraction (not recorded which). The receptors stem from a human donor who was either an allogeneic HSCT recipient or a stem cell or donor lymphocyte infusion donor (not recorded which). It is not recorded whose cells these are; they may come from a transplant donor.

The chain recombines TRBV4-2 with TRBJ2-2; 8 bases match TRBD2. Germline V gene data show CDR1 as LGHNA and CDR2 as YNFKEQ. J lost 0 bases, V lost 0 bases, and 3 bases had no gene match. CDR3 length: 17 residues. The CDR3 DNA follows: TGTGCCAGCAGCCAAGACGCCGGGAGGGCGAACACCGGGGAGCTGTTTTTT. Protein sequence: CASSQDAGRANTGELFF.

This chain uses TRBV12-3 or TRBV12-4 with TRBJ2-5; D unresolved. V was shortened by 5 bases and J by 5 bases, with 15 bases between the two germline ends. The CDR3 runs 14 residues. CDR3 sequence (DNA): TGTGCCAGCAGTCACCGCCTCCGATCGGAGACCCAGTACTTC. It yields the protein CASSHRLRSETQYF.

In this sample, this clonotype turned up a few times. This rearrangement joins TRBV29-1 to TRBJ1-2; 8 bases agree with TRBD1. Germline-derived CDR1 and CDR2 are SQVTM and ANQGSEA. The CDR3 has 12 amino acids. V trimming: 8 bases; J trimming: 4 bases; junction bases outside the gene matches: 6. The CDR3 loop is CSLDRVGYGYTF. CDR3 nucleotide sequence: TGCAGCCTGGACAGGGTAGGCTATGGCTACACCTTC.

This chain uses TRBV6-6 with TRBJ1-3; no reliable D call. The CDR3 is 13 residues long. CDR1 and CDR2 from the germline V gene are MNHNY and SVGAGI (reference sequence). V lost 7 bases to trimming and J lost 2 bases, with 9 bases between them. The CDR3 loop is CASTAVAGNTIYF. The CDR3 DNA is TGTGCCAGCACAGCAGTAGCTGGAAACACCATATATTTT.

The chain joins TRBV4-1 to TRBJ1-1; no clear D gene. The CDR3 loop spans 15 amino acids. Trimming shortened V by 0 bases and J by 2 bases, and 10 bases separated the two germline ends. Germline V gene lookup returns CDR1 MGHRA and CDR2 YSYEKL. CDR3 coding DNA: TGCGCCAGCAGCCAAGACCTACACATAAACACTGAAGCTTTCTTT. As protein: CASSQDLHINTEAFF.

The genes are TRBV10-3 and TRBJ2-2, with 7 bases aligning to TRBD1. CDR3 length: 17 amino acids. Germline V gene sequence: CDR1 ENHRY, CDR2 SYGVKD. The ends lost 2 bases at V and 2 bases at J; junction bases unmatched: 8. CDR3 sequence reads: CAISETMTGYNTGELFF. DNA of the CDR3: TGTGCCATCAGTGAGACTATGACAGGGTACAACACCGGGGAGCTGTTTTTT.

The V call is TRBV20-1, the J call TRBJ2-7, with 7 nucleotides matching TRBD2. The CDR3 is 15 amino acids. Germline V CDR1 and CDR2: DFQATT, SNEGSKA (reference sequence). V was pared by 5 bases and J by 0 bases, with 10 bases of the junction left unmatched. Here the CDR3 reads CSALSSGESSYEQYF. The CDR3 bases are TGCAGTGCTTTATCCAGCGGGGAGAGCTCCTACGAGCAGTACTTC.

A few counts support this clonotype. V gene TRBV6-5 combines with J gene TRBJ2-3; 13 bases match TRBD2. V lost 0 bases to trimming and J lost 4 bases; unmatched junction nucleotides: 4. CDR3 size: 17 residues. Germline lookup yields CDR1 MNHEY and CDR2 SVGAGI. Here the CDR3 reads CASSYSGLAGRSDTQYF. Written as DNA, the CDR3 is TGTGCCAGCAGTTACTCGGGACTAGCGGGGAGGTCAGATACGCAGTATTTT.

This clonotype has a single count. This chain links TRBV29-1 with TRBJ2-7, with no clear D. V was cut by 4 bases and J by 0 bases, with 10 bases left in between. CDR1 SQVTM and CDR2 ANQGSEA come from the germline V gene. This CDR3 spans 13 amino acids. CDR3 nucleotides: TGCAGCGTTGTTGACACCGACTCCTACGAGCAGTACTTC. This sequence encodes CSVVDTDSYEQYF.

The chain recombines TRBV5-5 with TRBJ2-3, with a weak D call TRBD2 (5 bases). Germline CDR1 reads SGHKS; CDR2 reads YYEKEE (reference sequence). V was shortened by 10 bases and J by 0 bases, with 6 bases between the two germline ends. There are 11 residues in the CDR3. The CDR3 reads CAAGSTDTQYF. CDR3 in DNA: TGTGCCGCGGGCAGCACAGATACGCAGTATTTT.

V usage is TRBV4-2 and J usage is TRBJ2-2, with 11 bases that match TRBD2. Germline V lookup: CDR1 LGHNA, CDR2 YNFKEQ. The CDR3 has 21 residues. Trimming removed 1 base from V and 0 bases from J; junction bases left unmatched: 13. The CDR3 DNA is TGTGCCAGCAGCCAAGGTTTTCTCGGGCTAGCGGGGGGCCCGAACACCGGGGAGCTGTTTTTT. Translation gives CASSQGFLGLAGGPNTGELFF.

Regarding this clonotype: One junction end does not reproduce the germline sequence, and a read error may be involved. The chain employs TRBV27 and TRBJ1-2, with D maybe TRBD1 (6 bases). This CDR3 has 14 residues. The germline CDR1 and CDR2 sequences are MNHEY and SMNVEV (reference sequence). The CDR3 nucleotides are TGTGCCAGCAGTCCCAGGGGAACTAAGTATGGCTACACCTTC. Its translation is CASSPRGTKYGYTF.

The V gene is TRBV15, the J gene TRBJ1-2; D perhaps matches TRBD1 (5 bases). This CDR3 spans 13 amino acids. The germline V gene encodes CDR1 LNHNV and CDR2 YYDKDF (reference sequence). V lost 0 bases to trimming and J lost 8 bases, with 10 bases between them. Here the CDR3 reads CATSRDPWGGYTF. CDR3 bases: TGTGCCACCAGCAGAGACCCCTGGGGCGGCTACACCTTC.

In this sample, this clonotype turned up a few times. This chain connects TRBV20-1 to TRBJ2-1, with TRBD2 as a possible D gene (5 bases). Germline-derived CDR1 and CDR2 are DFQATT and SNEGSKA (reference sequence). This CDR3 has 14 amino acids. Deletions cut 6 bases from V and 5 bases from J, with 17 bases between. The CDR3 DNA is TGCAGTGCCCCCCGATCTCTAGCTCACAATGAGCAGTTCTTC. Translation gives CSAPRSLAHNEQFF.

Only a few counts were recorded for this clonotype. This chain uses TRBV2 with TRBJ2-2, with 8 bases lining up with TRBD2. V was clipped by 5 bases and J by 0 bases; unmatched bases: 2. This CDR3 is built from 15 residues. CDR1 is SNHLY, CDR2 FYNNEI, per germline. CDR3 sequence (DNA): TGTGCCAGCAGTCAGACTAGCGCGAACACCGGGGAGCTGTTTTTT. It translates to CASSQTSANTGELFF.

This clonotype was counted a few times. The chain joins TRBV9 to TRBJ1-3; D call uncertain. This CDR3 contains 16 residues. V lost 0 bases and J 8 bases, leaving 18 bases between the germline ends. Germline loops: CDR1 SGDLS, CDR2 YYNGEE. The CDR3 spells CASSVAGGPGAYTIYF. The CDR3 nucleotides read TGTGCCAGCAGCGTAGCAGGCGGGCCAGGCGCCTACACCATATATTTT.

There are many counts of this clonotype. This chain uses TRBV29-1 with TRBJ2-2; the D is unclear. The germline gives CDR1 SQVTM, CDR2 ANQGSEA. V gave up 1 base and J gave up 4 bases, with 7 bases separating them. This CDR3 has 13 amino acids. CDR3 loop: CSVEGGRTGELFF. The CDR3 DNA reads TGCAGCGTTGAAGGCGGACGCACCGGGGAGCTGTTTTTT.

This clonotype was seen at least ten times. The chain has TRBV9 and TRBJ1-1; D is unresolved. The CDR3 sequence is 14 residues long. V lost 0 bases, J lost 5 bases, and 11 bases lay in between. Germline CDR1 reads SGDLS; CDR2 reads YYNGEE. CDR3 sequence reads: CASSVGGSGTEAFF. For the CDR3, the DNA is TGTGCCAGCAGCGTAGGAGGAAGCGGAACTGAAGCTTTCTTT.